This TCR beta chain was documented in a study of metastatic and nonmetastatic thyroid tumors. Study at large: Repertoire data that came from the blood and tumor or nodule tissue of malignant and benign thyroid patients were compared. Study results and limitations: Benign nodules reportedly had significantly lower TCR beta diversity than malignant thyroid tumors in blood and tumor.

This clone was picked up a small number of times. As yet, its antigen is unknown. In the original processing: Built for papillary thyroid cancer, a distant-metastasis classifier drew on CDR3 differences across clinicopathological groups. TCRdb re-clonotyped the PCR reads through MiXCR. TCRdb's processing, not the authors', yielded these V and J calls. Among about 50,000 clones listed, less than 5% were seen once. This CDR3 has 11 amino acids. Germline loops: CDR1 SGDLS, CDR2 YYNGEE. V lost 7 bases and J 5 bases, leaving 9 bases between the germline ends. No patient had received any treatment before thyroid surgery.

This sequence was found in a female donor with papillary thyroid cancer or a benign thyroid nodule (not recorded which). Some clones in this sample may be carry-over from other donors' samples. What was sequenced was blood. The chain combines TRBV9 with TRBJ1-2; D call uncertain. DNA for the CDR3: TGTGCCAGCTCGGCAGGTTATGGCTACACCTTC. This encodes CASSAGYGYTF.